This TCR beta chain was sequenced during a study of identical twins. On this clonotype itself: Its antigen is still unknown.

TCRdb re-called the 5' RACE reads through MiXCR, storing one row per CDR3 protein. The data contain 300,000 to 400,000 distinct CDR3 sequences, 9% to 15% of them singletons. Germline values: CDR1 DFQATT, CDR2 SNEGSKA (reference sequence). This CDR3 is 11 amino acids long. V shed 0 bases and J shed 8 bases, with 5 bases lying between them. Study results and caveats: Some out-of-frame alpha sequences were shared by twins, and these showed excess low generation probability.

This same sample was also part of a study on yellow fever vaccine responses in identical twins.

The sample taken for sequencing was CD8+ T cells sorted from blood. The chain combines TRBV20-1 with TRBJ2-1; D not certain. The TCR sequence derives from a woman aged 18-29 years in good health. As DNA, the CDR3 is TGCAGTGCTAGAGAAAATTATGAGCAGTTCTTC. Its protein is CSARENYEQFF.